This entry lists 20 T cell receptor beta chains sequenced from one sample in a study of T-cell memory formation after mild COVID-19 (dated by TCRdb to the early 2020s). Preparation of the library involved 5' RACE. TCRdb shows the sequencer as Illumina NovaSeq 6000. Clones were called with MiXCR by TCRdb after fastp trimmed the public reads at Q25, and only in-frame beta chains were retained. Each entry is one CDR3 protein sequence, shown with its most common DNA and genes. The sample table shows 250,000 to 350,000 distinct CDR3 sequences, and just under 20% are seen once. The ten largest account for 20% to 25% of the sample. Sequencing was carried out using PBMCs or a T cell subset sorted from them (not recorded which). These receptors all stem from a man aged 18 to 30 who had mild COVID-19 (a few samples of this study predate the infection). The sample titles of this study are shuffled in the database, so cell type and time point are left out; the donor was told from shared clones.

This clonotype was seen more than once but under ten times. V usage is TRBV6-1 and J usage is TRBJ2-1; the match to TRBD2 covers 7 bases. V was pared by 1 base and J by 3 bases, with 3 bases of the junction left unmatched. Germline values: CDR1 MNHNS, CDR2 SASEGT. The CDR3 consists of 15 residues. The CDR3 spells CASSEEGGGYNEQFF. The CDR3 bases are TGTGCCAGCAGTGAAGAAGGCGGGGGCTACAATGAGCAGTTCTTC.

This clonotype came up a few times. CDR3 sequence (DNA): TGCAGTGCCCCTGACCTCTATGGCTACACCTTC. It is translated as CSAPDLYGYTF. V gene TRBV20-1 combines with J gene TRBJ1-2; D gene uncertain. V was pared by 6 bases and J by 4 bases, with 9 bases between. The CDR3 covers 11 residues. Germline CDR1 reads DFQATT; CDR2 reads SNEGSKA (reference sequence).

This chain connects TRBV7-9 to TRBJ2-3; no reliable D call. The V gene lost 7 bases and the J gene lost 2 bases, with 16 bases spanning the gap. In germline, CDR1 is SEHNR, CDR2 FQNEAQ (reference sequence). This CDR3 region has 15 residues. Written as DNA, the CDR3 is TGTGCCAGCATACAACTAACCGCTCCCACAGATACGCAGTATTTT. Protein product: CASIQLTAPTDTQYF.

Many counts were recorded for this clonotype. The chain employs TRBV15 and TRBJ2-5; 9 bases line up with TRBD2. The V segment lost 3 bases and the J segment 5 bases; nucleotides outside the gene matches: 10. Germline V gene lookup returns CDR1 LNHNV and CDR2 YYDKDF (reference sequence). CDR3 length: 16 residues. Here the CDR3 reads CATSRAGTSRGETQYF. DNA of the CDR3: TGTGCCACCAGCAGGGCCGGGACTAGCCGGGGGGAGACCCAGTACTTC.

This clonotype was counted at least ten times. The chain carries TRBV20-1 and TRBJ1-3; 8 bases fit TRBD1. V shed 0 bases and J 1 base; nucleotides not matched to a gene: 5. The germline V gene has CDR1 DFQATT and CDR2 SNEGSKA (reference sequence). The CDR3 runs to 16 residues. CDR3 sequence reads: CSARDRTGTSGNTIYF. The CDR3 region has the DNA TGCAGTGCTAGAGACCGGACAGGGACTTCTGGAAACACCATATATTTT.

This clonotype occurred a few times. V is TRBV5-5 and J is TRBJ1-3; the D is unclear. With 4 bases removed from V and 8 bases from J, the gap between germline ends came to 10 bases. CDR1 and CDR2 (germline): SGHKS, YYEKEE (reference sequence). CDR3 length equals 12 residues. The DNA for the CDR3 is TGTGCCAGCAGCCAGGTATCGGACACCATATATTTT. Residues: CASSQVSDTIYF.

This clonotype was picked up a small number of times. The V gene is TRBV3-1, the J gene TRBJ1-5; 7 bases are a match to TRBD1. The CDR3 has 13 residues. Germline V gene data show CDR1 as LGHDT and CDR2 as YNNKEL (reference sequence). V trimming: 4 bases; J trimming: 5 bases; junction bases outside the gene matches: 2. CDR3 sequence: CASSRQGDQPQHF. The CDR3 nucleotides read TGTGCCAGCAGCCGACAGGGCGATCAGCCCCAGCATTTT.

The chain joins TRBV12-3 or TRBV12-4 to TRBJ2-7, with a weak D call TRBD1 (7 bases). Trimming took off 5 bases at V and 6 bases at J, with 11 bases between the two ends. The CDR3 totals 12 residues. The CDR3 region is CASSTQGGEQYF. The CDR3 region has the DNA TGTGCCAGCAGTACTCAGGGGGGCGAGCAGTACTTC.

The chain combines TRBV18 with TRBJ2-1, with TRBD1 matching over 9 bases. V shed 9 bases, J shed 7 bases, and the junction held 7 bases outside the gene matches. There are 13 residues in the CDR3. Germline V gene lookup returns CDR1 KGHSH and CDR2 LQKENI. The CDR3 DNA is TGTGCCAGTCGGACAGGGGCGGGTAATGAGCAGTTCTTC. Amino acids: CASRTGAGNEQFF.

This clonotype was seen a few times. The J gene is TRBJ2-7, the V gene TRBV6-5; a possible D gene is TRBD2 (5 bases). Germline assignment: CDR1 MNHEY and CDR2 SVGAGI. Trimming removed 0 bases at V and 3 bases at J, with 9 bases between. This CDR3 has 14 amino acids. Here the CDR3 reads CASSYSSAGYEQYF. In DNA, the CDR3 is TGTGCCAGCAGTTACTCGAGTGCGGGCTACGAGCAGTACTTC.

As regards this clonotype: Mismatch with germline at one junction end may stem from a read error. This chain uses TRBV5-5 with TRBJ2-5; D not certain. Germline V lookup: CDR1 SGHKS, CDR2 YYEKEE (reference sequence). The CDR3 length is 12 residues. The DNA for the CDR3 is TGTGCCAGCAGCTCTGGCGTATACTTCAACGATTTC. It translates to CASSSGVYFNDF.

The V and J genes are TRBV20-1 and TRBJ2-3, with TRBD2 identical over 7 bases. The germline gives CDR1 DFQATT, CDR2 SNEGSKA (reference sequence). Trimming cost V 3 bases and J 3 bases; bases outside gene matches: 6. There are 14 residues in the CDR3. The DNA of the CDR3 is TGCAGTGCTAGTGCGGCTAGCGGAACAGATACGCAGTATTTT. Translated, it gives CSASAASGTDTQYF.

This clonotype turned up a few times. The chain combines TRBV29-1 with TRBJ1-6; TRBD1 matches at 7 bases. The V segment lost 4 bases and the J segment 6 bases; nucleotides outside the gene matches: 3. Germline lookup yields CDR1 SQVTM and CDR2 ANQGSEA. The CDR3 sequence is 13 residues long. The CDR3, as DNA: TGCAGCGTTGGACAGGGTTCTAATTCACCCCTCCACTTT. Amino acids: CSVGQGSNSPLHF.

The sample holds a few counts of this clonotype. The genes are TRBV5-5 and TRBJ2-2; 8 bases are shared with TRBD1. J gave up 1 base and V 0 bases, and 5 bases lay outside the gene matches. The CDR3 is 17 amino acids. Looked up from germline, CDR1 is SGHKS and CDR2 is YYEKEE (reference sequence). CDR3 in amino acids: CASSLGSGTGNTGELFF. DNA for the CDR3: TGTGCCAGCAGCTTGGGTTCTGGGACAGGGAACACCGGGGAGCTGTTTTTT.

This clonotype has a handful of counts. The chain recombines TRBV6-5 with TRBJ2-4, with TRBD2 matching over 10 bases. Trimming took 5 bases from V and 9 from J; bases not matched to a gene: 13. This CDR3 region has 16 residues. Germline loops: CDR1 MNHEY, CDR2 SVGAGI. The CDR3 DNA sequence: TGTGCCAGCAGTCAATTAGCGGGGGGCTCAGCGGGCATTCAGTACTTC. Translated: CASSQLAGGSAGIQYF.

This clonotype was recorded a few times. The chain is built from TRBV9 and TRBJ1-2, with 8 bases lining up with TRBD1. The germline V gene encodes CDR1 SGDLS and CDR2 YYNGEE. With V trimmed by 1 base and J by 3 bases, 5 bases remained unmatched. This CDR3 region has 15 residues. The CDR3 DNA is TGTGCCAGCAGCGTAACCCCGACAGGGGACTATGGCTACACCTTC. Translation: CASSVTPTGDYGYTF.

CDR3 nucleotides: TGTGCCACCAGCAGGGCCAGGGTGAGCGAGCAGTACTTC. Protein: CATSRARVSEQYF. The gene calls are TRBV15 and TRBJ2-7; D may be TRBD1 (5 bases). V lost 3 bases and J 6 bases, leaving 12 bases between the germline ends. The CDR3 has 13 residues. Germline V lookup: CDR1 LNHNV, CDR2 YYDKDF (reference sequence).

The genes are TRBV12-2 and TRBJ1-1; TRBD1 is the table's D call, not checked against the DNA. TRBV12-2 is listed as a pseudogene. The CDR3 is 14 residues long. CDR3 in DNA: TGTGCAAGTCGCCCCGGACAGGGGGCTACTGAAGCTTTCTTT. Its protein is CASRPGQGATEAFF.

This clonotype was detected ten times or more. The chain recombines TRBV28 with TRBJ2-7; the D gene is possibly TRBD1 (5 bases). Germline V gene lookup returns CDR1 MDHEN and CDR2 SYDVKM. CDR3 size: 12 residues. Trimming cost V 10 bases and J 3 bases, with 13 bases left between them. For the CDR3, the DNA is TGTGCCACGGGCCGGCAGGGCTACGAGCAGTACGTC. Encoded protein: CATGRQGYEQYV.

This clonotype was seen a handful of times. The V and J genes are TRBV12-3 or TRBV12-4 and TRBJ2-1; D remains ambiguous. The V end was cut by 6 bases, the J end by 9 bases, with 12 bases between. This CDR3 comprises 12 residues. The CDR3 region has the DNA TGTGCCAGCAGCATACCCAGCAGTGAGCAGTTCTTC. Its translation: CASSIPSSEQFF.